The rows below give T cell receptor beta chains drawn from one sample of a study of cytomegalovirus exposure and HLA in healthy donors. Some clones are missing from TCRdb's copy, which holds only in-frame ones; the method was immunoSEQ multiplex PCR. The sample has 150,000 or so clones; about 80% are singletons. The source material was PBMCs. These receptors were taken from a man in his forties or fifties in good health and CMV-seropositive. Both conserved end residues are part of each CDR3. A D gene is named only where the DNA matches it firmly. Where a row states a size, it is once, few, many or the class of an expanded clone; other rows omit it.

CDR3: CASSRGQGLGEQYF; DNA: TGTGCCAGTAGTCGGGGACAGGGTCTTGGCGAGCAGTACTTC; length: 14; J: TRBJ2-7; V: TRBV19; size: once; D: TRBD1
CDR3: CASSLTGGRSSFYGYTF; DNA: TGTGCCAGCAGCTTGACAGGGGGCAGATCCTCTTTCTATGGCTACACCTTC; length: 17; J: TRBJ1-2; V: TRBV7-3; size: once; D: TRBD1
CDR3: CASGLALRAGGVNEQFF; DNA: TGTGCTAGTGGTTTGGCTCTTCGGGCGGGGGGGGTGAATGAGCAGTTCTTC; length: 17; J: TRBJ2-1; V: TRBV12-5; size: NA; D: TRBD2
CDR3: CAISESSGQETQYF; DNA: TGTGCCATCAGTGAGTCTAGCGGCCAAGAGACCCAGTACTTC; length: 14; J: TRBJ2-5; V: TRBV10-3; size: once; D: NA
CDR3: CASSSVSRIQETQYF; DNA: TGTGCCAGCAGTTCGGTCTCACGAATTCAAGAGACCCAGTACTTC; length: 15; J: TRBJ2-5; V: TRBV28; size: NA; D: NA
CDR3: CASSSPGGVVGELFF; DNA: TGTGCCAGCAGCTCCCCGGGGGGGGTGGTCGGGGAGCTGTTTTTT; length: 15; J: TRBJ2-2; V: TRBV9; size: NA; D: TRBD2
CDR3: CASRSLGASEQYF; DNA: TGTGCCAGCAGATCTCTAGGGGCGTCTGAGCAGTACTTC; length: 13; J: TRBJ2-7; V: TRBV6-5; size: NA; D: NA
CDR3: CASSLNRAENNEQFF; DNA: TGTGCCAGCAGCTTGAATCGAGCGGAAAACAATGAGCAGTTCTTC; length: 15; J: TRBJ2-1; V: TRBV5-5; size: NA; D: NA
CDR3: CAWSNPRTTNEKLFF; DNA: TGTGCCTGGAGTAACCCCAGGACTACTAATGAAAAACTGTTTTTT; length: 15; J: TRBJ1-4; V: TRBV30; size: NA; D: NA
CDR3: CASSFSGTGEQYF; DNA: TGTGCCAGCAGCTTCTCCGGGACAGGCGAGCAGTACTTC; length: 13; J: TRBJ2-7; V: TRBV11-3; size: NA; D: TRBD1
CDR3: CASSYRTKNEQFF; DNA: TGCGCCAGCAGCTACAGGACTAAGAATGAGCAGTTCTTC; length: 13; J: TRBJ2-1; V: TRBV5-1; size: NA; D: NA
CDR3: CASSRLPTEETQYF; DNA: TGCGCCAGCAGCCGTCTTCCGACAGAAGAGACCCAGTACTTC; length: 14; J: TRBJ2-5; V: TRBV4-1; size: NA; D: NA
CDR3: CASSFSFRAGANVLTF; DNA: TGTGCCAGCAGCTTTAGCTTCAGGGCCGGGGCCAACGTCCTGACTTTC; length: 16; J: TRBJ2-6; V: TRBV7-6; size: NA; D: NA
CDR3: CASSETWGQPNTEAFF; DNA: TGTGCCAGCAGTGAAACTTGGGGACAGCCGAACACTGAAGCTTTCTTT; length: 16; J: TRBJ1-1; V: TRBV6-1; size: NA; D: TRBD1
CDR3: CASSWEGGMRRNEQFF; DNA: TGTGCCAGCAGTTGGGAAGGCGGGATGAGACGAAATGAGCAGTTCTTC; length: 16; J: TRBJ2-1; V: TRBV27; size: NA; D: NA
CDR3: CASSTWGGPGDEQFF; DNA: TGTGCCAGTAGTACCTGGGGGGGTCCAGGGGATGAGCAGTTCTTC; length: 15; J: TRBJ2-1; V: TRBV19; size: NA; D: NA
CDR3: CASSLTGAGEQFF; DNA: TGTGCCAGCAGCTTAACGGGAGCTGGCGAGCAGTTCTTC; length: 13; J: TRBJ2-1; V: TRBV7-6; size: NA; D: NA
CDR3: CASSLRGPFYEQYF; DNA: TGTGCCAGCAGTTTAAGGGGCCCCTTCTACGAGCAGTACTTC; length: 14; J: TRBJ2-7; V: TRBV28; size: NA; D: NA
CDR3: CASSLWGVSGANVLTF; DNA: TGTGCCAGCAGTTTATGGGGGGTCTCTGGGGCCAACGTCCTGACTTTC; length: 16; J: TRBJ2-6; V: TRBV27; size: NA; D: NA
CDR3: CASSFRDRGYDEQYF; DNA: TGTGCCAGCAGCTTCCGGGACAGGGGTTATGACGAGCAGTACTTC; length: 15; J: TRBJ2-7; V: TRBV13; size: NA; D: TRBD1
CDR3: CASSKRVLIAGDEQFF; DNA: TGTGCCAGCAGCAAGAGGGTTCTAATAGCGGGAGACGAGCAGTTCTTC; length: 16; J: TRBJ2-1; V: TRBV21-1; size: NA; D: NA
CDR3: CATTEGGSNIQYF; DNA: TGTGCCACGACGGAAGGAGGTTCGAACATTCAGTACTTC; length: 13; J: TRBJ2-4; V: TRBV15; size: NA; D: NA
CDR3: CASSLEGRYGYTF; DNA: TGTGCCAGCAGCTTAGAAGGGAGATATGGCTACACCTTC; length: 13; J: TRBJ1-2; V: TRBV7-9; size: NA; D: NA
CDR3: CASSQEVQGKFYEQYF; DNA: TGCGCCAGCAGCCAAGAAGTACAGGGCAAATTCTACGAGCAGTACTTC; length: 16; J: TRBJ2-7; V: TRBV4-1; size: NA; D: NA
CDR3: CASSHKTGGEQYF; DNA: TGTGCCAGCAGCCATAAGACAGGGGGCGAGCAGTACTTC; length: 13; J: TRBJ2-7; V: TRBV6-1; size: NA; D: TRBD1
CDR3: CASSVVAGFLTNEKLFF; DNA: TGTGCCAGCAGCGTAGTTGCGGGGTTCTTAACTAATGAAAAACTGTTTTTT; length: 17; J: TRBJ1-4; V: TRBV9; size: NA; D: NA
CDR3: CASSEFGRVGTEAFF; DNA: TGTGCCAGCAGTGAATTTGGGAGAGTGGGGACTGAAGCTTTCTTT; length: 15; J: TRBJ1-1; V: TRBV6-1; size: NA; D: NA
CDR3: CASSPASGYEQYF; DNA: TGTGCCAGCTCACCAGCTTCAGGCTACGAGCAGTACTTC; length: 13; J: TRBJ2-7; V: TRBV18; size: NA; D: NA
CDR3: CSAGQALPYGYTF; DNA: TGCAGCGCCGGACAGGCACTACCCTATGGCTACACCTTC; length: 13; J: TRBJ1-2; V: TRBV29-1; size: NA; D: TRBD1
CDR3: CASSVTTTGGTGELFF; DNA: TGTGCCAGCAGCGTAACTACGACAGGAGGTACCGGGGAGCTGTTTTTT; length: 16; J: TRBJ2-2; V: TRBV9; size: NA; D: NA
CDR3: CASSFWGGTGTSVYEQYF; DNA: TGTGCCAGCAGCTTTTGGGGGGGCACCGGGACTAGCGTTTACGAGCAGTACTTC; length: 18; J: TRBJ2-7; V: TRBV7-9; size: NA; D: TRBD2
CDR3: CASSLATGDQPQHF; DNA: TGTGCCAGCAGCTTAGCGACAGGGGATCAGCCCCAGCATTTT; length: 14; J: TRBJ1-5; V: TRBV7-8; size: NA; D: TRBD1
CDR3: CASSLDVAGRGNEQFF; DNA: TGCGCCAGCAGCTTGGATGTAGCGGGACGAGGTAATGAGCAGTTCTTC; length: 16; J: TRBJ2-1; V: TRBV5-1; size: NA; D: TRBD2